Below, one TCR beta chain is given with its context. TCRs were sequenced from a few patients responding to pembrolizumab. This sample stems from a study of PD-1 blockade in mismatch repair-deficient tumors. Some clones are missing from TCRdb's copy, which holds only in-frame ones; the method was immunoSEQ multiplex PCR. The table lists under 150,000 clones, 88% of them singletons, with over 9.5% in the top ten. V lost 6 bases, J lost 4 bases, and 5 bases stayed unmatched. The CDR3 has 14 residues. Germline V lookup: CDR1 MNHEY, CDR2 SMNVEV (reference sequence). The V and J genes are TRBV27 and TRBJ2-7; 11 bases align to TRBD2. The receptor's source is an adult with mismatch repair-deficient cancer. The sample was peripheral blood, taken approximately 72 weeks after starting pembrolizumab. CDR3 nucleotides: TGTGCCAGCAGGATCCTAGCGGGAGGTTACGAGCAGTACTTC. It is translated as CASRILAGGYEQYF.